A selection of T cell receptor beta chains follows, all from one sample in a study of shared clonotypes between healthy human individuals. The table came from immunoSEQ multiplex PCR; TCRdb's copy has only in-frame clones and leaves some out. The repertoire holds more than 400,000 clones, with 95% to 97% as singletons. The specimen sequenced was naive CD4+ T cells sorted from blood. These receptors originate from a woman aged 25 to 39 in good health. CDR3s leave out the opening cysteine and the closing phenylalanine or tryptophan. Each record gives: J gene, V gene, CDR3 protein.

TRBJ1-5 | TRBV19 | ASSRSRGPNQPQH
TRBJ2-1 | TRBV18 | ASSDSSGFTEQF
TRBJ1-1 | TRBV27 | ASSFKGGITEAF
TRBJ1-4 | TRBV11-3 | ASSLGKPTNEELF
TRBJ1-1 | TRBV2 | ASSNFEAF
TRBJ1-2 | TRBV6-1 | ASSEAGTWGYT
TRBJ2-7 | TRBV18 | ASSPPSGPYEQY
TRBJ2-1 | TRBV19 | ASSILAGGVYNEQF
TRBJ2-7 | TRBV5-5 | ASSFQAYEQY
TRBJ1-2 | TRBV9 | ASSNNQGNYGYT
TRBJ2-7 | TRBV19 | ASSQTGAAYEQY
TRBJ2-5 | TRBV5-1 | ASSSWGERESQETQY
TRBJ2-3 | TRBV5-1 | ASSLDTSTDTQY
TRBJ2-7 | TRBV10-1 | ASSESAYEQY
TRBJ1-2 | TRBV6-8 | ASSGRGGGILDNYGYT
TRBJ1-5 | TRBV7-8 | ASSLADGFNQPQH
TRBJ2-7 | TRBV6-5 | ASSYRLAGDEQY
TRBJ1-1 | TRBV14 | ASSQDRDTEAF
TRBJ2-7 | TRBV18 | ASSPFALYEQY
TRBJ2-7 | TRBV10-3 | AISVASGSYEQY
TRBJ2-5 | TRBV7-2 | ASSHLPGNQETQY
TRBJ1-2 | TRBV5-1 | ASSLAATADLGYT
TRBJ1-1 | TRBV5-1 | ASSLGLPEEAF
TRBJ1-1 | TRBV5-8 | ASSLAWGFGTEAF
TRBJ2-7 | TRBV11-2 | ASSPDRHSYEQY
TRBJ2-2 | TRBV28 | ASSLLTQGAGELF
TRBJ1-1 | TRBV6-5 | ASSYQVNTEAF
TRBJ2-7 | TRBV5-1 | ASSPLAGGGEQY
TRBJ2-5 | TRBV7-6 | ASSLVVRGAETQY